Below are 32 T cell receptor beta chains sequenced from a single sample in a study of blood T cells in healthy people across ages. Next came a second PCR, run for roughly 7 to 12 cycles, which used a sample-barcoded 5' primer along with a J-beta primer mix. TCRdb used MiXCR to reprocess the 5' RACE reads, holding one entry per CDR3 protein. The top ten hold 15% of the sample, which has hundreds of thousands of distinct CDR3 sequences, approximately 31% seen once. What was sequenced was blood. These receptors all come from a woman aged 80 or over in good health.

At least ten counts were recorded for this clonotype. A single base separates this from a much larger clone, so it may be a read error. V is TRBV7-9 and J is TRBJ2-7; weak D call: TRBD2 (5 bases). The CDR3 contains 12 residues. The germline V gene has CDR1 SEHNR and CDR2 FQNEAQ (reference sequence). The ends were cut back, 1 base at V and 4 bases at J, with 5 bases in the middle. The chain's CDR3 is CASSLGEYEQYF. CDR3 DNA sequence: TGTGCCAGCAGCTTAGGGGAGTACGAGCAGTACTTC.

For this clonotype: A single base separates this from a much larger clone, so it may be a read error. The chain combines TRBV7-6 with TRBJ2-5, with 9 bases that match TRBD1. In germline, CDR1 is SGHVS, CDR2 FNYEAQ. The CDR3 length is 16 residues. The CDR3 bases are TGTGCCCGCAGTCCTATTCCGGGACAGGGACAAGAGACCCAGTACTTC. This sequence encodes CARSPIPGQGQETQYF. Full variable domain (rest looked up from reference TRBV7-6 and TRBJ2-5): GAGVSQSPRYKVTKRGQDVALRCDPISGHVSLYWYRQALGQGPEFLTYFNYEAQQDKSGLPNDRFSAERPEGSISTLTIQRTEQRDSAMYRCARSPIPGQGQETQYFGPGTRLLVL.

This clonotype was counted many times. The V call is TRBV30, the J call TRBJ1-2; 8 bases match TRBD1. Germline CDR1 reads GTSNPN; CDR2 reads SVGIG (reference sequence). The CDR3 is 14 residues long. V lost 1 base, J lost 6 bases, and 7 bases stayed unmatched. The CDR3 region has the DNA TGTGCCTGGAGTGGGGACAGGCAAGGGGATGGCTACACCTTC. Its translation is CAWSGDRQGDGYTF.

This clonotype was seen only a few times. The chain employs TRBV29-1 and TRBJ1-1; tentatively, D is TRBD1 (5 bases). Trimming removed 6 bases from V and 4 bases from J, with 18 bases in between. The CDR3 runs 14 residues. Germline V gives CDR1 SQVTM, CDR2 ANQGSEA. CDR3 sequence: CSVLQDYSGTEAFF. The CDR3 nucleotides are TGCAGCGTCCTACAGGATTATAGCGGCACTGAAGCTTTCTTT.

To note about this clonotype: A much more abundant neighbour one base away suggests this may be a read error. The rearrangement links TRBV15 to TRBJ2-1; tentatively, D is TRBD1 or TRBD2 (6 bases each). There are 15 residues in the CDR3. V was pared by 0 bases and J by 8 bases, with 14 bases between. Germline assignment: CDR1 LNHNV and CDR2 YYDKDF (reference sequence). CDR3 sequence (DNA): TGTGCCACCAGCAGAGATACTGGGGGGCGAGATGAGCAGTTCTTC. This sequence encodes CATSRDTGGRDEQFF.

Worth noting for this clonotype: As the CDR3 is not closed by the conserved phenylalanine or tryptophan, this likely results from a read error. Because the CDR3's place on the DNA is in doubt, the DNA is left out and the CDR3 is given as listed by TCRdb. This chain connects TRBV21-1 to TRBJ1-2. TRBV21-1 is flagged as a pseudogene. Counting both end residues, the CDR3 totals 17 amino acids. CDR3: CASSFYPPGGQGYGCTC.

This clonotype has ten or more counts. This sequence joins TRBV7-3 and TRBJ2-1; D perhaps matches TRBD1 (6 bases). Trimming took 4 bases from V and 6 from J, leaving 16 bases between them. Germline CDR1 reads SGHTA; CDR2 reads FQGTGA. The CDR3 covers 15 residues. In DNA form, the CDR3 reads TGTGCCAGCAGCTCGGCCGGGACACAGTCCAATGAGCAGTTCTTC. Translating gives CASSSAGTQSNEQFF.

This clonotype was counted only a few times. The genes are TRBV30 and TRBJ2-3; maybe TRBD2 (6 bases). CDR1 is GTSNPN and CDR2 is SVGIG in the germline V gene (reference sequence). This CDR3 comprises 16 residues. Trimming shortened V by 0 bases and J by 1 base, and 14 bases separated the two germline ends. The CDR3 nucleotides read TGTGCCTGGAGTGTACACCGAGCGGGTCGCACAGATACGCAGTATTTT. This encodes CAWSVHRAGRTDTQYF. The full variable domain, completed using reference TRBV30 and TRBJ2-3, is SQTIHQWPATLVQPVGSPLSLECTVEGTSNPNLYWYRQAAGRGLQLLFYSVGIGQISSEVPQNLSASRPQDRQFILSSKKLLLSDSGFYLCAWSVHRAGRTDTQYFGPGTRLTVL.

The sample holds many counts of this clonotype. V is TRBV6-5 and J is TRBJ2-7; D is tentatively TRBD1 or TRBD2 (5 bases each). Germline V CDR1 and CDR2: MNHEY, SVGAGI. CDR3 length equals 11 residues. Trimming left V 6 bases short and J 6 bases short, with 9 bases between. The chain's CDR3 is CASSSGSEQYF. Here the CDR3 DNA reads TGTGCCAGCAGCTCAGGGAGCGAGCAGTACTTC.

J is TRBJ2-1 and V is TRBV6-2 or TRBV6-3; unclear D gene. The CDR3 is made up of 14 amino acids. Trimming stripped 0 bases from V and 9 bases from J, with 12 bases between. In germline, CDR1 is MNHEY, CDR2 SVGEGT. The CDR3 spells CASSYSTKPAEQFF. The CDR3 coding sequence is TGTGCCAGCAGTTACTCTACCAAACCAGCTGAGCAGTTCTTC.

About this clonotype itself: This could be a read error, since a much larger clone is one nucleotide away. The chain uses TRBV6-5 and TRBJ1-1; 7 bases are a match to TRBD1. Germline V gene data show CDR1 as MNHEY and CDR2 as SVGAGI. There are 14 residues in the CDR3. The junction had 8 bases not matched to a gene; V was cut back by 5 bases and J by 5 bases. CDR3 sequence (DNA): TGTGCCAGCAGTCTTACAGGGGTTCGAACTGAAGCTTTCTTT. Its translation is CASSLTGVRTEAFF.

This clonotype was counted ten times or more. The gene calls are TRBV7-2 and TRBJ2-7; no reliable D call. The CDR3 runs to 16 residues. Trimming left V 1 base short and J 2 bases short, with 15 bases between. Germline CDR1 SGHTA, CDR2 FQGNSA. The DNA of the CDR3 is TGTGCCAGCAGCTTAGTGGCGGACGTCTCAGCCTACGAGCAGTACTTC. Its protein is CASSLVADVSAYEQYF.

This clonotype was counted a few times. This rearrangement joins TRBV3-1 to TRBJ2-1; tentative D call: TRBD1 (6 bases). Germline CDR1 is LGHDT and CDR2 is YNNKEL (reference sequence). There are 12 residues in the CDR3. The germline V and J ends were trimmed by 0 bases and 12 bases, with 9 bases remaining between them. The CDR3, as DNA: TGTGCCAGCAGCCAAGAACAGGGACGGCAGTTCTTC. This sequence encodes CASSQEQGRQFF.

This clonotype was observed many times. J is TRBJ2-3 and V is TRBV9; D uncertain. From germline, CDR1 is SGDLS and CDR2 YYNGEE. Trimming removed 4 bases from V and 2 bases from J, with 8 bases in between. This CDR3 region has 13 residues. This CDR3 reads CASSFRYTDTQYF. Here the CDR3 DNA reads TGTGCCAGCAGCTTCCGGTACACAGATACGCAGTATTTT.

This clonotype has more than one count but fewer than ten. The rearrangement joins TRBV4-3 to TRBJ2-7, with D perhaps TRBD2 (5 bases). This CDR3 region has 14 residues. Trimming took off 6 bases at V and 0 bases at J, with 12 bases between the two ends. The germline V gene encodes CDR1 LGHNA and CDR2 YSLEER. Here the CDR3 DNA reads TGCGCCAGCAGGCCTGGACTGAGCTCCTACGAGCAGTACTTC. Amino acid sequence: CASRPGLSSYEQYF.

This clonotype occurred a few times. The rearrangement links TRBV7-9 to TRBJ2-3, with 7 bases that match TRBD1. Germline assignment: CDR1 SEHNR and CDR2 FQNEAQ (reference sequence). V lost 8 bases to trimming and J lost 3 bases; unmatched junction nucleotides: 8. CDR3 length equals 14 residues. Here the CDR3 reads CASGRAGGTDTQYF. For the CDR3, the DNA is TGTGCCAGCGGGCGGGCAGGGGGAACAGATACGCAGTATTTT. The full variable domain, its missing parts supplied by reference TRBV7-9 and TRBJ2-3, is DTGVSQNPRHKITKRGQNVTFRCDPISEHNRLYWYRQTLGQGPEFLTYFQNEAQLEKSRLLSDRFSAERPKGSFSTLEIQRTEQGDSAMYLCASGRAGGTDTQYFGPGTRLTVL.

This clonotype was counted at least ten times. CDR3 DNA sequence: TGTGCCAGCACCAGGGACATGAGCACAGATACGCAGTATTTT. It is translated as CASTRDMSTDTQYF. The chain carries TRBV9 and TRBJ2-3, with D tentatively TRBD1 (6 bases). Germline-derived CDR1 and CDR2 are SGDLS and YYNGEE. The CDR3 has 14 residues. Trimming took 6 bases from V and 0 from J, leaving 11 bases between them.

The rearrangement links TRBV15 to TRBJ1-4; D gene ambiguous. Per the germline V gene, CDR1 is LNHNV and CDR2 is YYDKDF (reference sequence). This CDR3 is 16 amino acids long. Trimming cost V 4 bases and J 8 bases, with 20 bases left between them. The CDR3 sequence: CATSNRALDLGEKLFF. DNA of the CDR3: TGTGCCACCAGCAATCGGGCCCTGGACTTGGGGGAAAAACTGTTTTTT.

This clonotype was detected only once. A much larger clone lies one base from this, so it may be a read error. V is TRBV7-2 and J is TRBJ1-5, with D perhaps matching TRBD1 (5 bases). This CDR3 spans 15 amino acids. CDR1 SGHTA and CDR2 FQGNSA come from the germline V gene. V was clipped by 5 bases and J by 0 bases, with 11 bases between them. Here the CDR3 DNA reads TGTGCCAGCAGCCCCCCGACAGTTAGCAATCAGCCCCAGCATTTT. It codes for CASSPPTVSNQPQHF. Together with reference TRBV7-2 and TRBJ1-5, the CDR3 gives the full variable domain: GAGVSQSPSNKVTEKGKDVELRCDPISGHTALYWYRQSLGQGLEFLIYFQGNSAPDKSGLPSDRFSAERTGGSVSTLTIQRTQQEDSAVYLCASSPPTVSNQPQHFGDGTRLSIL.

Turning to this clonotype: With a much larger clone just one base away, this may be a read error. The chain links TRBV10-3 to TRBJ2-7; D might be TRBD1 or TRBD2, each matching 7 bases. CDR3 length equals 15 residues. CDR1 is ENHRY and CDR2 is SYGVKD in the germline V gene. DNA for the CDR3: TGTGCCATCCAGGGAGGAGGGGGCAGGGCGGGAGAGCAGCACTTC. Translated: CAIQGGGGRAGEQHF.

This clonotype came up once. One end of the junction varies from germline; a read error may be responsible. The chain has TRBV6-5 and TRBJ1-1; 7 bases match TRBD1. The germline CDR1 and CDR2 sequences are MNHEY and SVGAGI. This CDR3 is built from 13 residues. Here the CDR3 DNA reads TGCGCCAGCAGATCAACCGGGGACAGAGAAGCTTTCTTT. As protein: CASRSTGDREAFF.

In this sample, this clonotype turned up many times. The J gene is TRBJ2-3, the V gene TRBV3-1; TRBD2 might be the D (6 bases). CDR1 is LGHDT and CDR2 is YNNKEL in the germline V gene (reference sequence). The CDR3 is 15 amino acids. The V gene lost 1 base and the J gene lost 1 base, with 9 bases spanning the gap. CDR3 region: CASSQGLAGTDTQYF. The CDR3 DNA sequence: TGTGCCAGCAGCCAAGGGTTAGCGGGCACAGATACGCAGTATTTT.

This clonotype showed up just a few times. This rearrangement joins TRBV7-2 to TRBJ2-7; D call uncertain. Germline CDR1 is SGHTA and CDR2 is FQGNSA. The CDR3 has 12 residues. V lost 4 bases and J lost 6, with 10 bases in between. The CDR3 loop reads CASSWVDFEQYF. The CDR3 region has the DNA TGTGCCAGCAGCTGGGTTGACTTCGAGCAGTACTTC.

This clonotype was picked up many times. This chain joins TRBV20-1 and TRBJ2-5; TRBD2 is a possible D gene (5 bases). CDR1 DFQATT and CDR2 SNEGSKA come from the germline V gene (reference sequence). The CDR3 is 15 amino acids. V gave up 6 bases and J gave up 2 bases, with 19 bases separating them. The CDR3 nucleotides read TGCAGTGCCCCTCCCCAAAGACTACCGCAAGAGACCCAGTACTTC. This sequence encodes CSAPPQRLPQETQYF.

This clonotype has a handful of counts. The chain joins TRBV12-3 or TRBV12-4 to TRBJ1-4, with D possibly matching TRBD1 (6 bases). The CDR3 consists of 14 residues. Trimming pared 3 bases from V and 8 bases from J, leaving 13 bases between. The CDR3 DNA reads TGTGCCAGCAGTTTTACTACAGGGAGGGAAAAACTGTTTTTT. Protein: CASSFTTGREKLFF.

Many counts were recorded for this clonotype. V is TRBV14 and J is TRBJ2-5, with D hard to call. The germline CDR1 and CDR2 sequences are SGHDN and FVKESK. The V gene lost 0 bases and the J gene lost 5 bases, with 7 bases spanning the gap. The CDR3 has 13 amino acids. CDR3 DNA: TGTGCCAGCAGCCAAGATTTCTCGGAGACCCAGTACTTC. It specifies CASSQDFSETQYF.

The table lists this clonotype with many counts. This rearrangement joins TRBV4-1 to TRBJ1-4; D possibly corresponds to TRBD1 (6 bases). The CDR3 has 15 residues. CDR1 is MGHRA, CDR2 YSYEKL, per germline. Trimming pared 1 base from V and 4 bases from J, leaving 10 bases between. Here the CDR3 DNA reads TGCGCCAGCAGCCAAGCAGGGGCCGGTAATGAAAAACTGTTTTTT. It codes for CASSQAGAGNEKLFF.

Note on this clonotype: A single base separates this from a much larger clone, so it may be a read error. V and J are TRBV6-6 and TRBJ1-4, with D possibly matching TRBD1 (6 bases). Germline V lookup: CDR1 MNHNY, CDR2 SVGAGI (reference sequence). There are 17 residues in the CDR3. The CDR3 nucleotides read TGTGCCAGCAGTTACGAAGCCGGGGGCTCGGGGAGTGAAAAACCGTTTTTT. It is translated as CASSYEAGGSGSEKPFF.

This clonotype has only a few counts. A much larger clone sits a single nucleotide away, making a read error possible. The CDR3 region is CSAPTSGAGGQYF. DNA of the CDR3: TGCAGTGCCCCGACTAGCGGGGCGGGCGGGCAGTACTTC. The chain recombines TRBV20-1 with TRBJ2-7; 11 bases line up with TRBD2. The CDR3 is 13 residues long. CDR1 and CDR2 from the germline V gene are DFQATT and SNEGSKA (reference sequence). V lost 6 bases and J lost 9; bases outside the gene matches: 10.

This chain connects TRBV18 to TRBJ1-2; tentatively, D is TRBD1 (6 bases). The CDR3 sequence is 16 residues long. Trimming took 3 bases from V and 2 from J, leaving 16 bases between them. From germline, CDR1 is KGHSH and CDR2 LQKENI. CDR3 nucleotides: TGTGCCAGCTCACCCCTACCTAGGACAGAAAACTATGGCTACACCTTC. This sequence encodes CASSPLPRTENYGYTF.

This clonotype was observed at least ten times. This chain connects TRBV3-1 to TRBJ2-1, with 11 bases fitting TRBD2. The V and J ends lost 1 base and 8 bases, in that order; junction bases with no gene match: 4. This CDR3 is built from 15 residues. Germline V CDR1 and CDR2: LGHDT, YNNKEL (reference sequence). In DNA, the CDR3 is TGTGCCAGCAGCCAAGGGCTAGCGGGGGGAGATGAGCAGTTCTTC. This encodes CASSQGLAGGDEQFF.

This clonotype was seen many times. The genes are TRBV6-2 or TRBV6-3 and TRBJ1-1; no definite D call. Germline V gene lookup returns CDR1 MNHEY and CDR2 SVGEGT. V gave up 6 bases and J gave up 1 base, with 6 bases separating them. The CDR3 covers 12 residues. The CDR3 region is CASRRTNTEAFF. The CDR3 coding sequence is TGTGCCAGCAGGCGGACGAACACTGAAGCTTTCTTT.